The clone carrying this TCR beta chain was detected once. In the original processing: Scientists estimated how many nucleated cells there were by amplifying reference gene primers. TCRdb's copy holds only in-frame clones and misses some; the assay was immunoSEQ multiplex PCR. V, J and clone size reflect that table, while D and trimming were determined from the DNA. This sample carries 110,000 or so clones, around 84% of them seen once, and the ten largest clones take around 8.5%. The germline CDR1 and CDR2 sequences are SEHNR and FQNEAQ (reference sequence). Trimming pared 6 bases from V and 0 bases from J, leaving 9 bases between. There are 15 residues in the CDR3. The data belong to a study of blood T cell repertoires in COVID-19. Study at large: Spain, Italy and the United States supplied samples that represented acute and convalescent COVID-19. Sources were T cells, B-cell-depleted T cells, or PBMCs; the material itself was cDNA or gDNA.

The chain carries TRBV7-9 and TRBJ2-6; D is unclear. Input material: peripheral blood. The sequence came from a woman aged 40 to 50 with acute or convalescent COVID-19. Written as DNA, the CDR3 is TGTGCCAGCAGTCCAGATTACTCTGGGGCCAACGTCCTGACTTTC. Its translation: CASSPDYSGANVLTF.